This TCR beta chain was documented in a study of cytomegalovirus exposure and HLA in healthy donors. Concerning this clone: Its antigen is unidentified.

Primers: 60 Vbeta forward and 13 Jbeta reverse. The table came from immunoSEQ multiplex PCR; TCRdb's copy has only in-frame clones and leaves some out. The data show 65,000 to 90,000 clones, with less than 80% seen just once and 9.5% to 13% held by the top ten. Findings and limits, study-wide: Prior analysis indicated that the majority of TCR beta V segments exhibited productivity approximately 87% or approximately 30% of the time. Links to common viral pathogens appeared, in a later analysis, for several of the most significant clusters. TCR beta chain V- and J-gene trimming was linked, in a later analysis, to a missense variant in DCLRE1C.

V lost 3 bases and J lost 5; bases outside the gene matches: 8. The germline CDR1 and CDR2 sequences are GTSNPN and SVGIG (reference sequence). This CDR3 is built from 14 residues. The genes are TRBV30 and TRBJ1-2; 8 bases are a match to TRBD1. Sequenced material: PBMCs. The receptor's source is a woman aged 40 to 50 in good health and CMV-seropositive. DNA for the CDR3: TGTGCCTGGAGGACAGGGGCCTCTGGGTATGGCTACACCTTC. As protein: CAWRTGASGYGYTF.